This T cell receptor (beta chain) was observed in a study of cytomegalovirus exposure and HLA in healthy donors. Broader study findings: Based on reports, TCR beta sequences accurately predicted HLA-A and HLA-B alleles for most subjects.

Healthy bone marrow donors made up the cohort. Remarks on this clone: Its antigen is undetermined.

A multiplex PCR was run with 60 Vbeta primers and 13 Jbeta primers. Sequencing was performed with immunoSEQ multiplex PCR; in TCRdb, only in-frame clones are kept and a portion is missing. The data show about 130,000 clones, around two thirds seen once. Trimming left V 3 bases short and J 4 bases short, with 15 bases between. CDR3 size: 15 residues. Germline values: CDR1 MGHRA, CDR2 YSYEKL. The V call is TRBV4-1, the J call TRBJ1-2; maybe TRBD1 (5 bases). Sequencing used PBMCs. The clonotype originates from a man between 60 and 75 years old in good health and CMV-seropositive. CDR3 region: CASSQSVGGPYGYTF. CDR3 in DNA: TGCGCCAGCAGCCAGAGTGTGGGGGGTCCCTATGGCTACACCTTC.